The next 7 T cell receptor beta chains were all read from a single sample in a study of shared clonotypes between healthy human individuals. Sequencing used immunoSEQ multiplex PCR; TCRdb keeps in-frame clones, though not all of them. The table records 950,000 to 1,200,000 clones, approximately 75% of them present only once. Sequenced input: memory CD4+ T cells from PBMCs. Subset specified: CD45RA-negative fraction. The receptors derive from a man aged 18 to 35 in good health. Some clones in this sample may be carry-over from other donors' samples.

This chain uses TRBV19 with TRBJ1-5; D is unresolved. Trimming took off 7 bases at V and 0 bases at J, with 10 bases between the two ends. Germline CDR1 LNHDA, CDR2 SQIVND (reference sequence). The length of the CDR3 is 14 residues. Here the CDR3 DNA reads TGTGCCAGTACCCGACCGTATAGCAATCAGCCCCAGCATTTT. It specifies CASTRPYSNQPQHF.

This sequence joins TRBV9 and TRBJ2-7; TRBD2 matches at 7 bases. Germline CDR1 reads SGDLS; CDR2 reads YYNGEE. CDR3 size: 15 residues. The ends lost 4 bases at V and 4 bases at J; junction bases unmatched: 11. The CDR3 DNA sequence: TGTGCCAGCAGCCCAATGGGAACTAGCGCTTACGAGCAGTACTTC. Amino acid sequence: CASSPMGTSAYEQYF.

The chain employs TRBV14 and TRBJ2-1; D is perhaps TRBD2 (5 bases). Per germline, CDR1 SGHDN and CDR2 FVKESK. With 2 bases removed from V and 10 bases from J, the gap between germline ends came to 12 bases. The CDR3 runs 13 residues. CDR3 in DNA: TGTGCCAGCAGCCAAAGTCTTAGAGGGGAGCAGTTCTTC. As protein: CASSQSLRGEQFF.

The chain joins TRBV5-1 to TRBJ2-2; D gene ambiguous. This CDR3 spans 16 amino acids. Trimming removed 6 bases from V and 1 base from J, with 16 bases in between. Germline CDR1 and CDR2: SGHRS and YFSETQ. CDR3 residues: CASTPTRLLNTGELFF. The DNA for the CDR3 is TGCGCCAGCACCCCAACCAGACTCCTGAACACCGGGGAGCTGTTTTTT.

The V gene is TRBV7-9, the J gene TRBJ2-7, with 9 bases aligning to TRBD1. From germline, CDR1 is SEHNR and CDR2 FQNEAQ (reference sequence). The CDR3 is made up of 12 amino acids. V gave up 7 bases and J gave up 3 bases; unmatched junction bases: 1. Here the CDR3 reads CASTGQGYEQYF. The CDR3 DNA reads as TGTGCCAGCACGGGACAGGGCTACGAGCAGTACTTC.

The V and J genes are TRBV10-3 and TRBJ2-2; D unclear. Germline V gene data show CDR1 as ENHRY and CDR2 as SYGVKD. The germline V and J ends were trimmed by 6 bases and 2 bases, with 7 bases remaining between them. The CDR3 has 13 amino acids. The CDR3 loop is CAISPPNTGELFF. CDR3 sequence (DNA): TGTGCCATCAGCCCCCCCAACACCGGGGAGCTGTTTTTT.

This clone has just a few counts. The rearrangement uses TRBV5-1 and TRBJ2-3, with 9 bases matching TRBD2. Germline V gene data show CDR1 as SGHRS and CDR2 as YFSETQ. The CDR3 is 15 amino acids. The trim removed 2 bases at V and 5 bases at J, leaving 6 bases unmatched. In DNA form, the CDR3 reads TGCGCCAGCAGCTTTAGCGGGAGACCGGAAGATACGCAGTATTTT. Encoded protein: CASSFSGRPEDTQYF.